This T cell receptor beta chain was retrieved from a study of T cell responses to AZD1222 COVID-19 vaccine. The study, taken as a whole, reports: A rise in Spike-specific TCR breadth and depth followed two AZD1222 doses. At baseline, just six AZD1222 recipients tested seropositive. Most donors were white British, females outnumbered males, and clonal diversity was possibly underestimated.

Assay: immunoSEQ multiplex PCR; the TCRdb copy retains only in-frame clones and omits some. The table records some 120,000 clones, 70% to 90% of them present only once. This CDR3 has 15 amino acids. V was clipped by 3 bases and J by 2 bases; unmatched bases: 6. The germline gives CDR1 DFQATT, CDR2 SNEGSKA (reference sequence). A word on this clone: The antigen is not known.

This chain uses TRBV20-1 with TRBJ1-3; 8 bases match TRBD1. This clonotype was obtained from an adult in good health. The source was peripheral blood, collected on day 0 of AZD1222 vaccination. CDR3 DNA: TGCAGTGCTAGTCCGCAGGGGGCGGCTGGAAACACCATATATTTT. Its protein is CSASPQGAAGNTIYF.